This T cell receptor (beta chain) stems from a study of human T cells and chemical hapten exposure. TCRdb reanalysed the RACE reads using MiXCR and keeps one entry per CDR3 protein. Among 150,000 to 200,000 distinct CDR3 sequences listed, around 20% were seen once. General study findings and limits: There was no change with DPC sensitization in TCRs above 1 in 1000 frequency.

Per the germline V gene, CDR1 is KGHSH and CDR2 is LQKENI. This CDR3 is 14 amino acids long. Trimming took off 3 bases at V and 5 bases at J, with 13 bases between the two ends. Time point noted: patch test 1, 2 weeks after DPC sensitization. Treatment: therapeutic diphenylcyclopropenone sensitization with weekly scalp DPC. This clonotype has a handful of counts. Its specificity is unknown. The sequence was collected from a woman aged 45-60 years with alopecia areata. Some clones in this sample may be carry-over from other donors' samples. The material sequenced was whole blood, taken in connection with sensitization to the hapten diphenylcyclopropenone (DPC). The genes are TRBV18 and TRBJ2-5, with a tentative D call TRBD2 (7 bases). Written as DNA, the CDR3 is TGTGCCAGCTCACCGACCGGGGGGCGCGAGACCCAGTACTTC. Amino acid sequence: CASSPTGGRETQYF.